The clone carrying this TCR beta chain was observed a few times. Antigen unknown. This entry is derived from a study of identical twins. A universal primer site was incorporated via template switching, and the cDNA contained unique molecular identifiers. TCRdb re-derived calls from the 5' RACE reads in MiXCR, one entry per CDR3 protein. This sample has around 530,000 distinct CDR3 sequences, with nearly 15% found just once. Each donor was a healthy Caucasian. The study's findings and limits: It was out-of-frame TCR alpha sharing in monozygotic twins that models underestimated. Twin pairs' shared out-of-frame alpha sequences were enriched in low generation probability.

Germline V gene sequence: CDR1 LNHNV, CDR2 YYDKDF (reference sequence). V was pared by 2 bases and J by 2 bases, with 5 bases between. This CDR3 region has 13 residues. These data were likewise used in another study, on yellow fever vaccine responses in identical twins.

The sequence derives from a woman aged 18 to 35 in good health. The rearrangement joins TRBV15 to TRBJ2-3; no reliable D call. The sample taken for sequencing was CD4+ T cells sorted from blood. CDR3 nucleotide sequence: TGTGCCACCAGCAGACGGACCACAGATACGCAGTATTTT. As protein: CATSRRTTDTQYF.